The 25 T cell receptor beta chains in this list originate from one sample, sequenced in a study of cytomegalovirus exposure and HLA in healthy donors. PCR primers comprised 60 Vbeta and 13 Jbeta primers. The protocol was immunoSEQ multiplex PCR, while the TCRdb copy is restricted to in-frame clones and leaves out a portion. This table has 150,000 to 200,000 clones, roughly 82% appearing once. Sequencing used PBMCs. The source is a woman between 50 and 59 years old in good health and CMV-seronegative.

The rearrangement uses TRBV5-4 and TRBJ2-1; 8 bases are a match to TRBD2. Trimming cost V 3 bases and J 6 bases; bases outside gene matches: 8. The germline V gene encodes CDR1 SGHNT and CDR2 YYREEE (reference sequence). This CDR3 has 15 amino acids. CDR3 nucleotide sequence: TGTGCCAGCAGCTCAAGCGGGAGAAGGGGCAATGAGCAGTTCTTC. As protein: CASSSSGRRGNEQFF.

J is TRBJ1-1 and V is TRBV5-1; D may be TRBD1 (5 bases). Trimming cost V 4 bases and J 1 base, with 8 bases left between them. Germline V gene lookup returns CDR1 SGHRS and CDR2 YFSETQ. The CDR3 contains 13 residues. The CDR3 protein is CASSPTGNTEAFF. The CDR3 nucleotides read TGCGCCAGCAGCCCTACAGGGAACACTGAAGCTTTCTTT.

This clone was detected once. The chain carries TRBV28 and TRBJ1-3, with TRBD1 matching 8 bases. CDR1 and CDR2 from the germline V gene are MDHEN and SYDVKM. The V segment lost 7 bases and the J segment 0 bases; nucleotides outside the gene matches: 8. The CDR3 length is 16 residues. Here the CDR3 DNA reads TGTGCCAGCACGATCGGACAGGGTAGCTCTGGAAACACCATATATTTT. This encodes CASTIGQGSSGNTIYF.

V and J are TRBV2 and TRBJ2-3; 7 bases are a match to TRBD1. This CDR3 is built from 12 residues. V trimming: 8 bases; J trimming: 8 bases; junction bases outside the gene matches: 7. The germline V gene has CDR1 SNHLY and CDR2 FYNNEI. CDR3 region: CASGTVTRTQYF. The DNA of the CDR3 is TGTGCCAGCGGGACAGTAACGCGTACGCAGTATTTT.

Comments on this clone: Likely a read error: the CDR3 ends without its conserved phenylalanine or tryptophan. CDR3 sequence reads: CASSFATGDTEAFI. CDR3 bases: TGTGCCAGCAGTTTCGCGACAGGTGACACTGAAGCTTTCATT. This sequence joins TRBV6-5 and TRBJ1-1; weak D call: TRBD1 (6 bases). Germline CDR1 reads MNHEY; CDR2 reads SVGAGI. V was shortened by 4 bases and J by 3 bases, with 12 bases between the two germline ends. This CDR3 contains 14 residues.

The chain carries TRBV5-4 and TRBJ1-1; D is perhaps TRBD1 (6 bases). Germline values: CDR1 SGHNT, CDR2 YYREEE (reference sequence). The ends were cut back, 4 bases at V and 2 bases at J, with 15 bases in the middle. The CDR3 has 15 amino acids. In DNA, the CDR3 is TGTGCCAGCAGCGACGGGACAAAACCTAACACTGAAGCTTTCTTT. Protein: CASSDGTKPNTEAFF. Full variable domain (rest looked up from reference TRBV5-4 and TRBJ1-1): ETGVTQSPTHLIKTRGQQVTLRCSSQSGHNTVSWYQQALGQGPQFIFQYYREEENGRGNFPPRFSGLQFPNYSSELNVNALELDDSALYLCASSDGTKPNTEAFFGQGTRLTVV.

V and J are TRBV5-1 and TRBJ2-3, with 11 bases matching TRBD2. Germline CDR1 and CDR2: SGHRS and YFSETQ. The CDR3 consists of 17 residues. The trim removed 2 bases at V and 5 bases at J, leaving 10 bases unmatched. CDR3 sequence: CASSLRGLAEGGDTQYF. In nucleotides, the CDR3 is TGCGCCAGCAGCTTACGGGGACTAGCGGAGGGTGGAGATACGCAGTATTTT.

This clone was recorded once. One end of the junction varies from germline; a read error may be responsible. At the DNA level, this CDR3 is encoded by other sequences in the same sample as well. The J gene is TRBJ2-2, the V gene TRBV6-1; 8 bases are shared with TRBD2. This CDR3 is built from 14 residues. Germline V gives CDR1 MNHNS, CDR2 SASEGT. CDR3 loop: CASRGAGDTGELFF. In DNA, the CDR3 is TGCGCCAGCCGGGGAGCGGGGGACACCGGGGAGCTGTTTTTT.

This clone was observed a handful of times. The CDR3 bases are TGCGCCAGCAGCTTGGGACTAGCGGGAGGTCTGGATGAGCAGTTCTTC. Residues: CASSLGLAGGLDEQFF. This chain uses TRBV5-1 with TRBJ2-1; 13 bases agree with TRBD2. Germline assignment: CDR1 SGHRS and CDR2 YFSETQ. The CDR3 sequence is 16 residues long. After removal of 0 bases from V and 8 bases from J, the junction contained 5 bases not matched to a gene.

The chain couples TRBV6-1 to TRBJ1-5; 7 bases fit TRBD1. This CDR3 has 15 amino acids. Germline V lookup: CDR1 MNHNS, CDR2 SASEGT. V dropped 5 bases and J dropped 9; count of bases not matched to a gene: 13. The CDR3 here is CASSRQGTLSRPQHF. DNA for the CDR3: TGTGCCAGCAGTAGACAGGGAACACTATCGAGGCCCCAGCATTTT.

The CDR3 DNA reads TGCGCCAGCAGCTTGAACCTAAGGGGGATCACCGTCCAAGAGACCCAGTACTTC. It translates to CASSLNLRGITVQETQYF. The genes are TRBV5-1 and TRBJ2-5, with a possible D match to TRBD1 (6 bases). The CDR3 totals 18 residues. Germline V gene data show CDR1 as SGHRS and CDR2 as YFSETQ. V lost 1 base to trimming and J lost 1 base, with 20 bases between them.

The J gene is TRBJ2-7, the V gene TRBV5-4, with 8 bases identical to TRBD2. CDR1 and CDR2 from the germline V gene are SGHNT and YYREEE (reference sequence). V shed 1 base and J 2 bases; nucleotides not matched to a gene: 14. CDR3 length: 18 residues. CDR3: CASSLFSPYSGATYEQYF. The CDR3 nucleotides read TGTGCCAGCAGCTTGTTCTCCCCTTATAGCGGGGCCACCTACGAGCAGTACTTC.

This chain connects TRBV27 to TRBJ1-2; 9 nucleotides line up with TRBD1. V was pared by 5 bases and J by 5 bases, with 9 bases of the junction left unmatched. Germline V gene sequence: CDR1 MNHEY, CDR2 SMNVEV (reference sequence). There are 15 residues in the CDR3. This chain's CDR3 is CASSRWTGAGYGYTF. In nucleotides, the CDR3 is TGTGCCAGCAGTAGATGGACAGGGGCTGGGTATGGCTACACCTTC.

The chain uses TRBV6-5 and TRBJ2-7; D remains unclear. Germline loops: CDR1 MNHEY, CDR2 SVGAGI. The CDR3 extends over 12 amino acids. The V end lost 6 bases, the J end lost 2 bases, and 8 bases lay between the germline ends. CDR3 amino acids: CASSSATYEQYF. Here the CDR3 DNA reads TGTGCCAGCAGCAGCGCGACCTACGAGCAGTACTTC.

This clone was recorded once. The chain couples TRBV6-1 to TRBJ1-4; no definite D call. This CDR3 spans 13 amino acids. Deletions cut 4 bases from V and 3 bases from J, with 6 bases between. Germline CDR1 and CDR2: MNHNS and SASEGT. Here the CDR3 DNA reads TGTGCCAGCAGTGTCCAGGCTAATGAAAAACTGTTTTTT. It codes for CASSVQANEKLFF.

This chain connects TRBV19 to TRBJ2-1, with TRBD2 identical over 9 bases. V trimming: 5 bases; J trimming: 0 bases; junction bases outside the gene matches: 11. The CDR3 has 18 residues. The germline CDR1 and CDR2 sequences are LNHDA and SQIVND (reference sequence). The CDR3 bases are TGTGCCAGTAGTTCGGACCGACTAGCGGCAAGCTCCTACAATGAGCAGTTCTTC. This encodes CASSSDRLAASSYNEQFF.

The chain carries TRBV27 and TRBJ2-3, with D possibly matching TRBD2 (7 bases). The V and J ends lost 3 bases and 2 bases respectively, with 18 bases between them. The CDR3 totals 17 residues. The germline V gene encodes CDR1 MNHEY and CDR2 SMNVEV (reference sequence). DNA of the CDR3: TGTGCCAGCAGTTTTGAGTCGGGGGGCGGTACCACAGATACGCAGTATTTT. It specifies CASSFESGGGTTDTQYF.

The V and J genes are TRBV29-1 and TRBJ2-7; no firm D call. The V gene lost 3 bases and the J gene lost 2 bases, with 8 bases spanning the gap. This CDR3 is built from 12 residues. Germline values: CDR1 SQVTM, CDR2 ANQGSEA. The DNA of the CDR3 is TGCAGCGTTGAGAGCGAAACCTACGAGCAGTACTTC. Its protein is CSVESETYEQYF.

The V gene is TRBV2, the J gene TRBJ1-2, with a weak D call TRBD1 (6 bases). Germline-derived CDR1 and CDR2 are SNHLY and FYNNEI. The length of the CDR3 is 14 residues. V lost 3 bases and J 8 bases, leaving 16 bases between the germline ends. CDR3 sequence (DNA): TGTGCCAGCAGTGACCCACAGGGTTCGGGCGGCTACACCTTC. This translates into CASSDPQGSGGYTF.

The chain links TRBV14 to TRBJ2-5; 10 positions match TRBD2. The J call may be incorrect, as the DNA end agrees better with TRBJ2-7. The V gene's germline CDR1 is SGHDN and CDR2 FVKESK. CDR3 length: 17 residues. The DNA of the CDR3 is TGTGCCAGCAGCCAAGCCCCTAGCGGGAGAACGACCTACGAGCAGTACTTC. Its translation is CASSQAPSGRTTYEQYF.

The chain carries TRBV5-6 and TRBJ2-7; 12 nucleotides agree with TRBD1. CDR1 is SGHDT and CDR2 is YYEEEE in the germline V gene. This CDR3 is 19 amino acids long. V lost 2 bases, J lost 5 bases, and 17 bases stayed unmatched. The CDR3 DNA follows: TGTGCCAGCAGCTTTTACCCGGGACAGGGGGCTTATAGGTTAGACGAGCAGTACTTC. Amino acids: CASSFYPGQGAYRLDEQYF.

The chain has TRBV28 and TRBJ1-2; 7 nucleotides match TRBD1. The CDR3 has 12 residues. V trimming: 6 bases; J trimming: 10 bases; junction bases outside the gene matches: 8. Germline V gene data show CDR1 as MDHEN and CDR2 as SYDVKM. The CDR3 loop is CASRQTGNFYTF. The CDR3 nucleotides are TGTGCCAGCAGACAGACAGGGAACTTCTACACCTTC.

The chain is built from TRBV18 and TRBJ2-2, with D possibly being TRBD2 (7 bases). V was clipped by 5 bases and J by 0 bases, with 10 bases between them. This CDR3 has 15 amino acids. Germline loops: CDR1 KGHSH, CDR2 LQKENI. CDR3 in amino acids: CASSSGTSNTGELFF. The CDR3 nucleotides are TGTGCCAGCTCAAGCGGGACATCGAACACCGGGGAGCTGTTTTTT. Full variable domain (outside the CDR3, taken from reference TRBV18 and TRBJ2-2): NAGVMQNPRHLVRRRGQEARLRCSPMKGHSHVYWYRQLPEEGLKFMVYLQKENIIDESGMPKERFSAEFPKEGPSILRIQQVVRGDSAAYFCASSSGTSNTGELFFGEGSRLTVL.

The J gene is TRBJ2-3, the V gene TRBV13; TRBD1 matches at 8 bases. J was trimmed by 3 bases and V by 5 bases; bases with no gene match: 10. CDR3 length: 16 residues. CDR1 and CDR2 (germline): PRHDT, FYEKMQ (reference sequence). CDR3 protein: CASSGSTGAGTDTQYF. CDR3 sequence (DNA): TGTGCCAGCAGCGGGTCGACAGGGGCGGGAACAGATACGCAGTATTTT.

This chain uses TRBV7-2 with TRBJ2-7; 7 positions match TRBD1. V lost 4 bases and J lost 0; bases outside the gene matches: 6. Germline values: CDR1 SGHTA, CDR2 FQGNSA. The CDR3 spans 15 residues. In DNA, the CDR3 is TGTGCCAGCAGCTCCGACAGGGCCAGCTCCTACGAGCAGTACTTC. This codes for CASSSDRASSYEQYF.